This T cell receptor beta chain appears in the sequencing data of a study of shared clonotypes between healthy human individuals. Across the study: Each donor contributed plates that comprised three CD4 naive, three CD4 memory, two CD8 naive and one CD8 memory. Notes on the study in general: Compared with clonotypes that all four donors shared, non-shared clonotypes had lower generation probabilities. Exclusively blood specimens were collected; tissue repertoires likely differ.

Between the trimmed V and J ends, which lost 5 bases and 2 bases, there was a span of 6 bases. CDR3 length: 13 residues. Germline V lookup: CDR1 SGHNT, CDR2 YENEEA. Deep was the level used in running the assay. Assay: immunoSEQ multiplex PCR; the TCRdb copy retains only in-frame clones and omits some. The repertoire holds 850,000 to 1,200,000 clones, with 65% to 75% as singletons. Points on this clone: The antigen remains unidentified.

The gene calls are TRBV11-3 and TRBJ2-2; no firm D call. The sample consisted of memory CD4+ T cells sorted from blood. The sample's subset: CD45RA-negative fraction. The source is a man younger than 35 in good health. CDR3 nucleotides: TGTGCCAGCAGCCCTTATAACACCGGGGAGCTGTTTTTT. This codes for CASSPYNTGELFF.